This T cell receptor (beta chain) was obtained from a study of T cell responses to AZD1222 COVID-19 vaccine. The study, taken as a whole, reports: Vaccine-related CD4 TCRs covered spike, predominating at 160-218 and 743-854. Spike-specific TCR repertoires showed rising breadth and depth after two AZD1222 doses.

Assay: immunoSEQ multiplex PCR; the TCRdb copy retains only in-frame clones and omits some. The sample has 100,000 to 150,000 clones, approximately 89% seen once; the top ten hold about 4.3%. This CDR3 comprises 15 residues. Trimming stripped 6 bases from V and 8 bases from J, with 22 bases between. Germline V gene sequence: CDR1 MDHEN, CDR2 SYDVKM. Concerning this clone itself: Its specificity is unknown.

The starting material was peripheral blood, obtained 28 days after the second AZD1222 dose. The chain joins TRBV28 to TRBJ1-2; D uncertain. The TCR sequence derives from an adult who received the AZD1222 COVID-19 vaccine. The CDR3 protein is CASSLTPLQRQGYTF. CDR3 coding DNA: TGTGCCAGCAGCCTAACACCTCTACAGCGACAAGGCTACACCTTC.